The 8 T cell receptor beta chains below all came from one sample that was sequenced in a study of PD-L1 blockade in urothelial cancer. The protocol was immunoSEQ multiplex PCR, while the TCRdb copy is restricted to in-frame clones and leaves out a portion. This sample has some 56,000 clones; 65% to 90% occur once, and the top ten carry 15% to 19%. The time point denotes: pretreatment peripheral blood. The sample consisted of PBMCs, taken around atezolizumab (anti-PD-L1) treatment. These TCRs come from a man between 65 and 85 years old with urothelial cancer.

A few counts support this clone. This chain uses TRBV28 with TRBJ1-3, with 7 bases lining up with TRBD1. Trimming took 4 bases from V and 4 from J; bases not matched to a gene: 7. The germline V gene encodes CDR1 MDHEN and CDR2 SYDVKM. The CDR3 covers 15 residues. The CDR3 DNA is TGTGCCAGCAGTTCACCGACAGGGCCCGGAAACACCATATATTTT. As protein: CASSSPTGPGNTIYF.

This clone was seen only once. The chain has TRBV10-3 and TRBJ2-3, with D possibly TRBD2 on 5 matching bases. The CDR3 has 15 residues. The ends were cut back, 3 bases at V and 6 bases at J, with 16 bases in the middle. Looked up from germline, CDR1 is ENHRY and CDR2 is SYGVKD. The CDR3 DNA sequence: TGTGCCATCAGTGACGGGGTGGGAGATTCCGATACGCAGTATTTT. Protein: CAISDGVGDSDTQYF.

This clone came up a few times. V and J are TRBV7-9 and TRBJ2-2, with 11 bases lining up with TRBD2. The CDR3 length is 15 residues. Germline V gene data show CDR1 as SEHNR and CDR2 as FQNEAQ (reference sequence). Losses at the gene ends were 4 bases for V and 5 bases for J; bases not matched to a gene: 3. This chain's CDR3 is CASSSSGRSTGELFF. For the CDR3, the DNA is TGTGCCAGCAGCTCTAGCGGGAGGTCTACCGGGGAGCTGTTTTTT.

The CDR3 protein is CASSIAPSGPYNEQFF. CDR3 bases: TGTGCCAGTAGTATAGCGCCTAGCGGGCCTTACAATGAGCAGTTCTTC. The chain combines TRBV19 with TRBJ2-1, with 8 nucleotides matching TRBD2. CDR3 size: 16 residues. V shed 1 base, J shed 4 bases, and the junction held 6 bases outside the gene matches. Germline CDR1 reads LNHDA; CDR2 reads SQIVND (reference sequence).

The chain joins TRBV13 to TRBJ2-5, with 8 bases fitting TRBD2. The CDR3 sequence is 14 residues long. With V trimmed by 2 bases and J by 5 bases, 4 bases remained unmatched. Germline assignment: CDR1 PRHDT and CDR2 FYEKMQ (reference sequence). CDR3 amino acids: CASSLYGLAETQYF. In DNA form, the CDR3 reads TGTGCCAGCAGCTTATACGGACTAGCTGAGACCCAGTACTTC. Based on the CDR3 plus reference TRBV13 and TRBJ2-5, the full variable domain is AAGVIQSPRHLIKEKRETATLKCYPIPRHDTVYWYQQGPGQDPQFLISFYEKMQSDKGSIPDRFSAQQFSDYHSELNMSSLELGDSALYFCASSLYGLAETQYFGPGTRLLVL.

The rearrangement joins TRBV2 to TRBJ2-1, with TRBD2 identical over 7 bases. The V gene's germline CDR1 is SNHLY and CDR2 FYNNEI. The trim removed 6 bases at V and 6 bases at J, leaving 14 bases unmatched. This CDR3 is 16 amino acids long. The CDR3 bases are TGTGCCAGCAGAATACCTGCCGTCGGACTAGGCAATGAGCAGTTCTTC. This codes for CASRIPAVGLGNEQFF.

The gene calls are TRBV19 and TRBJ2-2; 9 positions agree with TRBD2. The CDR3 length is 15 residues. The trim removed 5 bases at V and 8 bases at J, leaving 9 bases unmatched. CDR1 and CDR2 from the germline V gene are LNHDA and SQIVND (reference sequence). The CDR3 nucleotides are TGTGCCAGTAGTCGCGGGGGGGGCCGGACGGGGGAGCTGTTTTTT. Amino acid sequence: CASSRGGGRTGELFF.

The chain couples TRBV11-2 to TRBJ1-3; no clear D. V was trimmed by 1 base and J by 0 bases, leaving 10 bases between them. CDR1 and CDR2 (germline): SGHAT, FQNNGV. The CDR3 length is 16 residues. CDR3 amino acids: CASSLGGGPSGNTIYF. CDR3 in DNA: TGTGCCAGCAGCTTAGGGGGAGGACCCTCTGGAAACACCATATATTTT.